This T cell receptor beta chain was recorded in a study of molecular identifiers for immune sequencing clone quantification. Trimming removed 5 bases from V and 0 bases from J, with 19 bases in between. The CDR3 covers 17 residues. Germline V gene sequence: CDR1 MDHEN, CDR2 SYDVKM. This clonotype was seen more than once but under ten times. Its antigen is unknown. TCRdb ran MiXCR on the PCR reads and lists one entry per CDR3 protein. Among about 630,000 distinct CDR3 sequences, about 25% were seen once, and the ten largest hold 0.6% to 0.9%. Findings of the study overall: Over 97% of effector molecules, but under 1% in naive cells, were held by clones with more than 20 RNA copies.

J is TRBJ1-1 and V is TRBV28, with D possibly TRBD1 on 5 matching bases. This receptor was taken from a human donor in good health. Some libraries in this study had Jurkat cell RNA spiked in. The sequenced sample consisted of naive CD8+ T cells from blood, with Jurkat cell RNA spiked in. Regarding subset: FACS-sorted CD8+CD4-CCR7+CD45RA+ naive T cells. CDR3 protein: CASSLLRDDGVNTEAFF. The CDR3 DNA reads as TGTGCCAGCAGTCTCCTCAGGGATGATGGTGTGAACACTGAAGCTTTCTTT.